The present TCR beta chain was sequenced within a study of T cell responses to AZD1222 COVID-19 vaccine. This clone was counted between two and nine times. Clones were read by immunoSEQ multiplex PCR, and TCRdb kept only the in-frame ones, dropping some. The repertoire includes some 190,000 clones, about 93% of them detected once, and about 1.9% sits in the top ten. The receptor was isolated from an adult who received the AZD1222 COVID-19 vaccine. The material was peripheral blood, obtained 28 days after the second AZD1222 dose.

CDR3 loop: CASSVDRENTEAFF. In DNA, the CDR3 is TGTGCCAGCAGTGTGGACAGGGAGAACACTGAAGCTTTCTTT. The chain recombines TRBV27 with TRBJ1-1, with 8 bases aligning to TRBD1. CDR1 is MNHEY, CDR2 SMNVEV, per germline (reference sequence). This CDR3 is 14 amino acids long. With 5 bases clipped from V and 1 base from J, the junction kept 3 bases outside the gene matches.